In its sample, the clone carrying this T cell receptor (beta chain) was seen a few times. No antigen is known for it. The data derive from a study of T cell repertoires in cytomegalovirus infection. TCRdb re-derived calls from the reads in MiXCR, one entry per CDR3 protein. The data contain 700,000 to 950,000 distinct CDR3 sequences, around a third of them singletons. Study observations and caveats: There were HLA-C-restricted CMV-specific TCR beta clonotypes dominating the ex vivo response.

Germline V gene data show CDR1 as MDHEN and CDR2 as SYDVKM. V shed 3 bases and J shed 5 bases, with 14 bases lying between them. The CDR3 length is 14 residues. Here the sequenced sample was cultured CD8+ T cells from PBMCs, taken from culture after CMV antigen stimulation. The clonotype originates from a human donor in good health (CMV status not recorded). Some clones in this sample may be carry-over from other donors' samples. This chain links TRBV28 with TRBJ2-7, with a possible D match to TRBD2 (5 bases). CDR3 loop: CASSFGPRGDEQYV. CDR3 nucleotide sequence: TGTGCCAGCAGTTTCGGTCCCCGGGGAGACGAGCAGTACGTC.